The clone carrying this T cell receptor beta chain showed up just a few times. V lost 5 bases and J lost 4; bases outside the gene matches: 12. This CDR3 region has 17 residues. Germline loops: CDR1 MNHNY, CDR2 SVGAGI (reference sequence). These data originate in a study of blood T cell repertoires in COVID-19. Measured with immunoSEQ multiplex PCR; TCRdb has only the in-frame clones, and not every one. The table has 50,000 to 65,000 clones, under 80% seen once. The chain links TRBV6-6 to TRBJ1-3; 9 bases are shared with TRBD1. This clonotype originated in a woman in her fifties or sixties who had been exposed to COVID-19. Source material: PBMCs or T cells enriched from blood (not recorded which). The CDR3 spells CASSPIQGATAGNTIYF. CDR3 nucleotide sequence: TGTGCCAGCAGTCCCATACAGGGGGCTACGGCGGGAAACACCATATATTTT.